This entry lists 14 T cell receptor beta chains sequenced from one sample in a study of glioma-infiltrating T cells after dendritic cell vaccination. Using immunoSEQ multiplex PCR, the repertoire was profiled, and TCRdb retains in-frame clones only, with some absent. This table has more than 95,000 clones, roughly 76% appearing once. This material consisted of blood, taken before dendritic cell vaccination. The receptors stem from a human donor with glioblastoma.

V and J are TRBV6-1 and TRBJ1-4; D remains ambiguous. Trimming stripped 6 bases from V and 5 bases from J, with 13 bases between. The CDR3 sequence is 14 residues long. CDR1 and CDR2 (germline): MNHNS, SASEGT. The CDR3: CASRHPTRNEKLFF. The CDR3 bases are TGTGCCAGCAGACACCCGACTCGGAATGAAAAACTGTTTTTT.

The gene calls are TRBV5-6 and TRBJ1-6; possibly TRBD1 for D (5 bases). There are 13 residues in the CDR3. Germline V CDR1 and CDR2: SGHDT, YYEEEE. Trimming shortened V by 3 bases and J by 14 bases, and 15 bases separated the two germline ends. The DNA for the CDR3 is TGTGCCAGCAGCTCATGGGGGGGTATGGCCCTCCACTTT. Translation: CASSSWGGMALHF.

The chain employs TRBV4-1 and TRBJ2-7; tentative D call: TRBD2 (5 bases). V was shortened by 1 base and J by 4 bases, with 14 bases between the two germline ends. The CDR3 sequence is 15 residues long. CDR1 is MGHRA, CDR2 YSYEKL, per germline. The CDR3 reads CASSQAGYPLYEQYF. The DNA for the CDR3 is TGCGCCAGCAGCCAAGCGGGGTACCCCCTATACGAGCAGTACTTC.

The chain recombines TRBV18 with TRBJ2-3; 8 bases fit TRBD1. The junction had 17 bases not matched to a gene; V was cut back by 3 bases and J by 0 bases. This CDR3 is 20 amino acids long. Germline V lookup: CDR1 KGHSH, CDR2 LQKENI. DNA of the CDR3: TGTGCCAGCTCACCTTTACCCCACGGGACAGGATCACCTAGCACAGATACGCAGTATTTT. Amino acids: CASSPLPHGTGSPSTDTQYF. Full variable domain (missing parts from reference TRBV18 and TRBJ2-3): NAGVMQNPRHLVRRRGQEARLRCSPMKGHSHVYWYRQLPEEGLKFMVYLQKENIIDESGMPKERFSAEFPKEGPSILRIQQVVRGDSAAYFCASSPLPHGTGSPSTDTQYFGPGTRLTVL.

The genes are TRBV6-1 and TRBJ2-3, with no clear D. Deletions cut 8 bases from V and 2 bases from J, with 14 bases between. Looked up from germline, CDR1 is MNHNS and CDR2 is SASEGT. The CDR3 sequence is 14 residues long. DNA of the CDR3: TGTGCCAGCCTATATAGTAGAATCACAGATACGCAGTATTTT. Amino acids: CASLYSRITDTQYF.

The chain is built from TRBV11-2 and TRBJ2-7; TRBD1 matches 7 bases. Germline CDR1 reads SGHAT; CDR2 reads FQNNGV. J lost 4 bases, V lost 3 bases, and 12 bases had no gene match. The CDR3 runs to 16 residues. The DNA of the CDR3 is TGTGCCAGCAGCTTTTGGAGCCGGGACAGATCGTACGAGCAGTACTTC. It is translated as CASSFWSRDRSYEQYF. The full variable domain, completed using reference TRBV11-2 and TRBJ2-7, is EAGVAQSPRYKIIEKRQSVAFWCNPISGHATLYWYQQILGQGPKLLIQFQNNGVVDDSQLPKDRFSAERLKGVDSTLKIQPAKLEDSAVYLCASSFWSRDRSYEQYFGPGTRLTVT.

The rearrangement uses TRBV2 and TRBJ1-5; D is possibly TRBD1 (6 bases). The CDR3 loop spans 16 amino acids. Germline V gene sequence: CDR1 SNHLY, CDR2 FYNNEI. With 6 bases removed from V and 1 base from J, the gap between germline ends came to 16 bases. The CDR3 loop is CASSKESGASNQPQHF. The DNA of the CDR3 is TGTGCCAGCAGCAAAGAGTCAGGGGCGAGCAATCAGCCCCAGCATTTT.

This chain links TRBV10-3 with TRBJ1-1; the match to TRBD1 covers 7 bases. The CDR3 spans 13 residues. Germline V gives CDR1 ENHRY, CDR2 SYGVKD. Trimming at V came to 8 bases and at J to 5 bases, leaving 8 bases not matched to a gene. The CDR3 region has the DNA TGTGCCATCGTCGCAGGGGGGAATACTGAAGCTTTCTTT. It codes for CAIVAGGNTEAFF.

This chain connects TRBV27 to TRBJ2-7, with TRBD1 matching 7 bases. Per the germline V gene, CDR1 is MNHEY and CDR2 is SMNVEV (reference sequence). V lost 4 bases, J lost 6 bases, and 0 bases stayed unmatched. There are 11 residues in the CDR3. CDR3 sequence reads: CASSSGGEQYF. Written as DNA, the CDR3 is TGTGCCAGCAGTTCAGGGGGCGAGCAGTACTTC.

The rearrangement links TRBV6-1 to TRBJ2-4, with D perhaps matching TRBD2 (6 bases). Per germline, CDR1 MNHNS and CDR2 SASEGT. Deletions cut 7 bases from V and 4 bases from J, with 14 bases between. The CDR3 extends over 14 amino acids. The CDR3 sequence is CASKGGAAKNIQYF. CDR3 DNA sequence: TGTGCCAGCAAGGGCGGGGCAGCGAAAAACATTCAGTACTTC.

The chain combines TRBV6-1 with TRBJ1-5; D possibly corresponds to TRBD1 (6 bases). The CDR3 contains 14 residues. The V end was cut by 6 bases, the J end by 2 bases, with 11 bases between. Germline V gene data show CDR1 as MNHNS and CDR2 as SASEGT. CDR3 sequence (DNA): TGTGCCAGCAGCAGGGGTTTTCGCAATCAGCCCCAGCATTTT. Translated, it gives CASSRGFRNQPQHF.

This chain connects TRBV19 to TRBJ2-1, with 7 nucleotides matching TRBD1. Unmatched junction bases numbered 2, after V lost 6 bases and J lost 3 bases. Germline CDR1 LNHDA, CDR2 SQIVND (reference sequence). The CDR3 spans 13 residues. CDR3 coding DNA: TGTGCCAGTAGGCAGGGGGTCTACAATGAGCAGTTCTTC. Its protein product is CASRQGVYNEQFF.

CDR3 loop: CASSLVRGLEAFF. CDR3 bases: TGTGCCAGCAGCTTAGTACGGGGTCTCGAAGCTTTCTTT. The V and J genes are TRBV7-8 and TRBJ1-1; D gene uncertain. The germline CDR1 and CDR2 sequences are SGHVS and FQNEAQ. This CDR3 has 13 amino acids. Trimming cost V 1 base and J 8 bases, with 11 bases left between them.

The CDR3 nucleotides read TGCGCCAGCAGCCAGAACAGGGTCGGAACAGATACGCAGTATTTT. Protein product: CASSQNRVGTDTQYF. The chain couples TRBV4-3 to TRBJ2-3; D is possibly TRBD1 (6 bases). V lost 3 bases, J lost 3 bases, and 13 bases lay in between. From germline, CDR1 is LGHNA and CDR2 YSLEER. The CDR3 totals 15 residues.